The 5 T cell receptor beta chains below were found in one sample sequenced in a study of regulatory T cells in long-lasting Graves disease (dated by TCRdb to about 2021). The sample's time point label is to be understood as: persistent/refractory GD, antithyroid drugs over 5 years with positive TRAb. For both TCR sequencing and RNA sequencing, RNA was extracted from PBMCs using TRIzol. The library was obtained by multiplex PCR. Sequencer: Illumina HiSeq 4000. To build TCR beta libraries, CDR3 regions were amplified by Arm-PCR using iRepertoire HTBI primers. TCRdb trimmed the raw reads at Q25, called clones with MiXCR and kept productive beta chains. For every CDR3 protein sequence, its rows merge into one entry that carries the most common genes and DNA. This sample comprises fewer than 550,000 distinct CDR3 sequences, roughly 21% of them detected only once. The ten largest make up roughly 7% of the sample.

The starting material was peripheral blood mononuclear cells (PBMCs), obtained when the disease was refractory, from a patient treated with antithyroid drugs. The receptors shown here come from a female donor with Graves disease.

DNA for the CDR3: TGTGCCAGCTCACCATCGGCAGGGCGAGGCACTGAAGCTTTCTTT. It codes for CASSPSAGRGTEAFF. V is TRBV18 and J is TRBJ1-1; maybe TRBD1 (5 bases). The V end was cut by 2 bases, the J end by 4 bases, with 14 bases between. The CDR3 runs to 15 residues. CDR1 KGHSH and CDR2 LQKENI come from the germline V gene.

This clonotype has ten or more counts. V and J are TRBV6-1 and TRBJ1-2, with D perhaps TRBD1 (5 bases). The CDR3 extends over 12 amino acids. CDR1 is MNHNS, CDR2 SASEGT, per germline. Trimming left V 9 bases short and J 8 bases short, with 16 bases between. The DNA for the CDR3 is TGTGCCAGTCCAGGGCGCAACGGCGGCTACACCTTC. This encodes CASPGRNGGYTF.

This clonotype has at least ten counts. The J gene is TRBJ2-5, the V gene TRBV11-3, with 12 bases fitting TRBD2. Germline V gene sequence: CDR1 SGHNT, CDR2 YENEEA. CDR3 size: 15 residues. V lost 4 bases to trimming and J lost 4 bases; unmatched junction nucleotides: 4. CDR3 nucleotides: TGTGCCAGCAGCTCACCGGGACTAGCGGGAGAGACCCAGTACTTC. This sequence encodes CASSSPGLAGETQYF.

This clonotype was counted between two and nine times. V and J are TRBV7-2 and TRBJ2-3, with TRBD2 as a possible D gene (5 bases). V lost 4 bases and J lost 0, with 5 bases in between. Germline V gene data show CDR1 as SGHTA and CDR2 as FQGNSA. The CDR3 spans 13 residues. CDR3: CASSWTSTDTQYF. Written as DNA, the CDR3 is TGTGCCAGCAGCTGGACTAGCACAGATACGCAGTATTTT.

The CDR3 here is CASRLSNSGANVLTF. The CDR3 bases are TGTGCCAGCAGACTTTCGAACTCTGGGGCCAACGTCCTGACTTTC. V and J are TRBV28 and TRBJ2-6, with D unclear. Germline CDR1 reads MDHEN; CDR2 reads SYDVKM. Trimming stripped 6 bases from V and 0 bases from J, with 9 bases between. The CDR3 is 15 amino acids.